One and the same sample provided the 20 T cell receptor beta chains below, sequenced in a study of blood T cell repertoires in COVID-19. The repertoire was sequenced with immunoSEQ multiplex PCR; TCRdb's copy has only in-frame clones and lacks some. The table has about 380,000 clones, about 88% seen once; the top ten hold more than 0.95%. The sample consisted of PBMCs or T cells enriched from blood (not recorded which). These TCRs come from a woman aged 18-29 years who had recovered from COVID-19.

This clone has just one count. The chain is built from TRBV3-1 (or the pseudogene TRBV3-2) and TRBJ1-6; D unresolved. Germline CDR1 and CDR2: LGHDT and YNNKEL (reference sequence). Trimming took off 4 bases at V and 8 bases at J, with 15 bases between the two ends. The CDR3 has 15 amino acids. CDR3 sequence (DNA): TGTGCCAGCAGCCCCGGGGAGGGTCAGGATTCACCCCTCCACTTT. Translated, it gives CASSPGEGQDSPLHF.

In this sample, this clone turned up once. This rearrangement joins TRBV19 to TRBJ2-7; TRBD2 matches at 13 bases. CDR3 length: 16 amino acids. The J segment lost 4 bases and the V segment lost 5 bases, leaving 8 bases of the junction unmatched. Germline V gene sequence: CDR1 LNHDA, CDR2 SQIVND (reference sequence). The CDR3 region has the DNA TGTGCCAGTAGTGGACTAGCGGGGGAGATTTCGTACGAGCAGTACTTC. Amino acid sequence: CASSGLAGEISYEQYF.

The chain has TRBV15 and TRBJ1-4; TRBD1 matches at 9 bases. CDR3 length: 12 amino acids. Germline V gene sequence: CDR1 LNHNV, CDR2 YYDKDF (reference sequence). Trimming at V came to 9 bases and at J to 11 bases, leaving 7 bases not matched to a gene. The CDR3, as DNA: TGTGCCACGAGGGACAGGGTTGGGAAACTGTTTTTT. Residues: CATRDRVGKLFF.

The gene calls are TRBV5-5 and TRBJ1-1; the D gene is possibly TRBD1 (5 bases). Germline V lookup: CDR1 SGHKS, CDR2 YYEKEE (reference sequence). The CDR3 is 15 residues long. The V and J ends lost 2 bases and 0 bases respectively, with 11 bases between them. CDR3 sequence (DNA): TGTGCCAGCAGCTTCGGAGACAGACTGAACACTGAAGCTTTCTTT. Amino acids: CASSFGDRLNTEAFF.

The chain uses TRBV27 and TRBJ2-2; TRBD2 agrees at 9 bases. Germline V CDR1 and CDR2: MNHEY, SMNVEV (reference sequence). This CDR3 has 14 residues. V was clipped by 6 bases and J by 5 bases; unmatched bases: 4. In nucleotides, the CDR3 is TGTGCCAGCAGGGGAGCGGGGGGAACCGGGGAGCTGTTTTTT. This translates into CASRGAGGTGELFF.

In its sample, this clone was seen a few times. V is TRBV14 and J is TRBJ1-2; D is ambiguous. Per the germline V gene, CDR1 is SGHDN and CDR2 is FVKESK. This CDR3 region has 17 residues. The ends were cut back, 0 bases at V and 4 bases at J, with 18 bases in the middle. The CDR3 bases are TGTGCCAGCAGCCAAGAACACGCGGAGACTAATCTCTATGGCTACACCTTC. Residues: CASSQEHAETNLYGYTF.

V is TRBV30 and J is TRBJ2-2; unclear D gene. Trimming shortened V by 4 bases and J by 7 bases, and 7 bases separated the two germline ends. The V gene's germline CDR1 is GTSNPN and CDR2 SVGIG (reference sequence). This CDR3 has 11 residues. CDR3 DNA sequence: TGTGCCTGGAAACAAGTCGGGGAGCTGTTTTTT. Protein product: CAWKQVGELFF.

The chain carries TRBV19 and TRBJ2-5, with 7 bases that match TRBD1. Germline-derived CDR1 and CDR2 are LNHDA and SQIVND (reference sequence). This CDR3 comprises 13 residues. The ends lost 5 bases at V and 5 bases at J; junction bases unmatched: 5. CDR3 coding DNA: TGTGCCAGTAGTCCTGGACAGGTCGAGACCCAGTACTTC. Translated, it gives CASSPGQVETQYF.

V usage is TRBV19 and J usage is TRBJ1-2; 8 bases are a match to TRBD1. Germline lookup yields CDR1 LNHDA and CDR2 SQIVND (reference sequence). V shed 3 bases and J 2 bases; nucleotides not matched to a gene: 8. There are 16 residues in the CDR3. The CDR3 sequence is CASSIQTGAPNYGYTF. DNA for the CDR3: TGTGCCAGTAGTATCCAGACAGGGGCCCCCAACTATGGCTACACCTTC.

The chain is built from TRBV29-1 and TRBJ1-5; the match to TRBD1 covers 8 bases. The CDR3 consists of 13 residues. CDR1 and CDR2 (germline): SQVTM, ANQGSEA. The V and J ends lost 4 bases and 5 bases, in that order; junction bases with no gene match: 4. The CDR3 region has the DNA TGCAGCGTTGCCCAGGGGGCGTATCAGCCCCAGCATTTT. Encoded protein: CSVAQGAYQPQHF. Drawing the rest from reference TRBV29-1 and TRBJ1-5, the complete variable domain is SAVISQKPSRDICQRGTSLTIQCQVDSQVTMMFWYRQQPGQSLTLIATANQGSEATYESGFVIDKFPISRPNLTFSTLTVSNMSPEDSSIYLCSVAQGAYQPQHFGDGTRLSIL.

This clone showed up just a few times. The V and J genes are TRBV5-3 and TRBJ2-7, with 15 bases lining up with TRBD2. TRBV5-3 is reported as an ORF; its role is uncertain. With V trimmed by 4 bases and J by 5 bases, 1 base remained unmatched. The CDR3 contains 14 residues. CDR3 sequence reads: CARSGLAGGHEQYF. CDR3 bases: TGTGCCAGAAGCGGACTAGCGGGGGGGCACGAGCAGTACTTC.

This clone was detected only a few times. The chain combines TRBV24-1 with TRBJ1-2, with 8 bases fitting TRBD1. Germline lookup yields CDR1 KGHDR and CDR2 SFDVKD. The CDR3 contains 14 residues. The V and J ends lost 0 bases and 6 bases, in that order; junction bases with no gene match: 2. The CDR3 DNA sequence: TGTGCCACCAGTGATTTGACAGGGGGGGATGGCTACACCTTC. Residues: CATSDLTGGDGYTF.

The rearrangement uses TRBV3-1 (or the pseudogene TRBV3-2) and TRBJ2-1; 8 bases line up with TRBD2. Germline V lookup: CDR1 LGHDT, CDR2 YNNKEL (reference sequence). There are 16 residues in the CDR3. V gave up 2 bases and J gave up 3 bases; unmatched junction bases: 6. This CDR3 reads CASSQPPGLGYNEQFF. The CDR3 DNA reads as TGTGCCAGCAGCCAACCACCGGGACTAGGCTACAATGAGCAGTTCTTC.

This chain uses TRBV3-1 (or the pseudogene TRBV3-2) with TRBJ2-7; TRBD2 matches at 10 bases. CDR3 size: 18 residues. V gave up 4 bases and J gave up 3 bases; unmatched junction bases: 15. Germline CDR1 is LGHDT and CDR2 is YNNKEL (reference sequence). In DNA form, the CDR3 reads TGTGCCAGCAGCCGACCACTAGCGGGGCCCACTAGTTACTACGAGCAGTACTTC. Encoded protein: CASSRPLAGPTSYYEQYF.

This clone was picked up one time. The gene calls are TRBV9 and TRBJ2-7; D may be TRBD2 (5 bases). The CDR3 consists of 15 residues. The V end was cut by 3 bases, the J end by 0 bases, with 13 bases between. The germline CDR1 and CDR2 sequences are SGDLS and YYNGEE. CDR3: CASSAEDSTSYEQYF. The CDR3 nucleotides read TGTGCCAGCAGCGCGGAGGACTCCACCTCCTACGAGCAGTACTTC. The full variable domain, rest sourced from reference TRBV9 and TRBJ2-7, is DSGVTQTPKHLITATGQRVTLRCSPRSGDLSVYWYQQSLDQGLQFLIQYYNGEERAKGNILERFSAQQFPDLHSELNLSSLELGDSALYFCASSAEDSTSYEQYFGPGTRLTVT.

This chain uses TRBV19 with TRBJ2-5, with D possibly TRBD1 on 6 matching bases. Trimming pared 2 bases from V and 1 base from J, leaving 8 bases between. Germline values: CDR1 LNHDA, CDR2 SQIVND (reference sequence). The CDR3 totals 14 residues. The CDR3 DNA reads TGTGCCAGTAGTATAACAGGGTTCCAAGAGACCCAGTACTTC. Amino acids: CASSITGFQETQYF.

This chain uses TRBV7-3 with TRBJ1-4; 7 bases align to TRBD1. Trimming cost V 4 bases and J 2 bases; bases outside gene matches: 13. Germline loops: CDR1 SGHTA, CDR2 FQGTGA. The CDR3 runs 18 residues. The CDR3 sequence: CASSSTGDRERTNEKLFF. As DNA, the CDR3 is TGTGCCAGCAGCTCCACAGGGGACCGGGAGCGCACTAATGAAAAACTGTTTTTT.

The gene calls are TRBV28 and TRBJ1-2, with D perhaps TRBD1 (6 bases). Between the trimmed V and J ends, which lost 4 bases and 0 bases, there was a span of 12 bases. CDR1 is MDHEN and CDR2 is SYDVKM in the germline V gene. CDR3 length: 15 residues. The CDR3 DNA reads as TGTGCCAGCAGTTCCACAGGGCCCGCTAACTATGGCTACACCTTC. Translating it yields CASSSTGPANYGYTF.

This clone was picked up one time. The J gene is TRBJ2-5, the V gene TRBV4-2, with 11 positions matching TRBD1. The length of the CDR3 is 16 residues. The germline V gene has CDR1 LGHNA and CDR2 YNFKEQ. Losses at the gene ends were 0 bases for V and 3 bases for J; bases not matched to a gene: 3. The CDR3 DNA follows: TGTGCCAGCAGCCAAGATCGGACAGGGGGCGAAGAGACCCAGTACTTC. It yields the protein CASSQDRTGGEETQYF.

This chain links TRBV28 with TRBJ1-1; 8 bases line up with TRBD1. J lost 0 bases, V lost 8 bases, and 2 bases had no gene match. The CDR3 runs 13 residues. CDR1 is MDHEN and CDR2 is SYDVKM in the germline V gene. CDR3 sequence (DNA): TGTGCCAGCGACAGGGGCTTGAACACTGAAGCTTTCTTT. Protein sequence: CASDRGLNTEAFF.